This is a list of T cell receptor beta chains from one sample in a study of T cell responses to AZD1222 COVID-19 vaccine. The assay was immunoSEQ multiplex PCR, and TCRdb's table has in-frame clones only and misses some. The data contain about 74,000 clones, roughly 88% of them singletons. Sequencing was performed on peripheral blood, taken on day 0 of AZD1222 vaccination. These receptors came from an adult in good health. Each CDR3 is given with its conserved first and last residue. The D gene is left open where the match is weak. Expanded clones are given a class, and other clones once, few, many or no size at all.

clone size	J gene	V gene	D gene	CDR3 protein	CDR3 DNA
NA	TRBJ1-5	TRBV29-1	NA	CSVGDMDQPQHF	TGCAGCGTTGGGGACATGGATCAGCCCCAGCATTTT
NA	TRBJ2-5	TRBV10-3	NA	CAISERLEETQYF	TGTGCCATCAGTGAGAGACTGGAAGAGACCCAGTACTTC
NA	TRBJ2-3	TRBV4-1	NA	CASSQGLSTDTQYF	TGCGCCAGCAGCCAGGGACTCAGCACAGATACGCAGTATTTT
NA	TRBJ1-1	TRBV5-6	NA	CASSPTMLNTEAFF	TGTGCCAGCAGTCCCACAATGTTGAACACTGAAGCTTTCTTT
NA	TRBJ1-2	TRBV7-2	TRBD1	CASSLAGTGLIRYGYTF	TGTGCCAGCAGCTTAGCAGGGACAGGGCTTATTCGCTATGGCTACACCTTC
NA	TRBJ1-1	TRBV7-3	NA	CASSPGGGTEAFF	TGTGCCAGCAGCCCCGGGGGGGGTACTGAAGCTTTCTTT
NA	TRBJ2-7	TRBV25-1	NA	CASSEQVTSYEQYF	TGTGCCAGCAGTGAACAGGTGACTTCCTACGAGCAGTACTTC
NA	TRBJ1-3	TRBV7-2	NA	CASSLGLSGNTIYF	TGTGCCAGCAGCTTGGGTCTGTCTGGAAACACCATATATTTT
NA	TRBJ2-1	TRBV15	NA	CATSRDSRAGNEQFF	TGTGCCACCAGCAGAGACTCTAGGGCGGGCAATGAGCAGTTCTTC
NA	TRBJ1-1	TRBV4-3	TRBD1	CASSHLTGGTEAFF	TGCGCCAGCAGCCACTTGACAGGGGGCACTGAAGCTTTCTTT
NA	TRBJ2-2	TRBV4-3	TRBD2	CASSQDGSGRVTWELFF	TGCGCCAGCAGCCAAGATGGTAGCGGGAGGGTGACTTGGGAGCTGTTTTTT
NA	TRBJ2-1	TRBV7-3	NA	CASSLKQDEQFF	TGTGCCAGCAGCTTAAAGCAAGATGAGCAGTTCTTC
NA	TRBJ2-1	TRBV28	TRBD2	CASMETGLAGFYNEQFF	TGTGCCAGCATGGAGACGGGACTAGCGGGATTCTACAATGAGCAGTTCTTC
NA	TRBJ1-1	TRBV10-3	NA	CAISGGQNTEAFF	TGTGCCATCAGTGGTGGACAGAACACTGAAGCTTTCTTT
NA	TRBJ1-2	TRBV21-1	NA	CASSTSSNIRTYGYTF	TGTGCCAGCAGCACCAGTTCAAACATTCGCACCTATGGCTACACCTTC
NA	TRBJ1-4	TRBV19	NA	CASSIGQNNEKLFF	TGTGCCAGTAGTATAGGACAGAACAATGAAAAACTGTTTTTT
few	TRBJ1-6	TRBV6-5	NA	CASSYGGWKGDSPLHF	TGTGCCAGCAGTTACGGTGGGTGGAAGGGGGATTCACCCCTCCACTTT
NA	TRBJ1-5	TRBV4-1	NA	CASSKQSVGSNQPQHF	TGCGCCAGCAGCAAACAGTCAGTGGGGAGCAATCAGCCCCAGCATTTT
few	TRBJ1-6	TRBV4-2	NA	CASSEAPDSYNSPLHF	TGTGCCAGCAGCGAAGCCCCGGACAGCTATAATTCACCCCTCCACTTT
NA	TRBJ2-5	TRBV3-1/TRBV3-2	TRBD2	CASSPRTSGGRAQYF	TGTGCCAGCAGCCCCCGGACTAGCGGGGGTCGGGCCCAGTACTTC
once	TRBJ2-5	TRBV6-5	NA	CASSYSSIVSETQYF	TGTGCCAGCAGTTACTCGAGTATCGTGAGTGAGACCCAGTACTTC
NA	TRBJ1-2	TRBV27	TRBD1	CASKSETGSYGYTF	TGTGCCAGCAAGAGTGAGACAGGGTCCTATGGCTACACCTTC
NA	TRBJ1-1	TRBV5-1	NA	CASSSYRITMNTEAFF	TGCGCCAGCAGCTCATACAGGATCACTATGAACACTGAAGCTTTCTTT
NA	TRBJ1-5	TRBV30	NA	CAWSDGGGNQPQHF	TGTGCCTGGAGTGACGGCGGGGGAAATCAGCCCCAGCATTTT
NA	TRBJ1-6	TRBV7-9	NA	CASSLEGQGESPLHF	TGTGCCAGCAGTCTGGAGGGGCAGGGAGAATCACCCCTCCACTTT
once	TRBJ1-3	TRBV30	NA	CAWSVMGLSSGNTIYF	TGTGCCTGGAGTGTAATGGGGCTTAGCTCTGGAAACACCATATATTTT
NA	TRBJ1-3	TRBV30	NA	CAWSANSAGNTIYF	TGTGCCTGGAGTGCCAACAGTGCTGGAAACACCATATATTTT
NA	TRBJ2-5	TRBV2	NA	CASSVLQETQYF	TGTGCCAGCAGTGTTCTGCAAGAGACCCAGTACTTC
NA	TRBJ2-3	TRBV4-3	TRBD1	CASSQEYAGGIDTQYF	TGCGCCAGCAGCCAAGAGTATGCAGGGGGCATAGATACGCAGTATTTT
NA	TRBJ2-2	TRBV5-1	NA	CASSLDIGGNGELFF	TGCGCCAGCAGCTTGGATATCGGCGGAAACGGGGAGCTGTTTTTT
few	TRBJ2-3	TRBV2	TRBD2	CASGTSGGEVTDTQYF	TGTGCCAGCGGGACTAGCGGGGGGGAAGTCACAGATACGCAGTATTTT
few	TRBJ2-7	TRBV5-1	NA	CASSLSLGGGEQYF	TGCGCCAGCAGCTTGTCCCTTGGGGGTGGGGAGCAGTACTTC
once	TRBJ1-2	TRBV18	TRBD1	CASSPLLSLTGGTYGYTF	TGTGCCAGCTCACCACTCCTAAGCTTAACAGGGGGAACCTATGGCTACACCTTC
few	TRBJ2-2	TRBV27	NA	CASSFRSASRGELFF	TGTGCCAGCAGTTTTCGCTCAGCCTCTCGCGGGGAGCTGTTTTTT
NA	TRBJ1-1	TRBV6-5	NA	CASRRTVNTEAFF	TGTGCCAGCAGGAGGACAGTAAACACTGAAGCTTTCTTT
NA	TRBJ1-2	TRBV10-3	TRBD1	CAISEERQGADGYTF	TGTGCCATCAGTGAGGAAAGACAGGGGGCTGATGGCTACACCTTC
NA	TRBJ1-1	TRBV6-5	NA	CASSTQGAEAFF	TGTGCCAGCAGTACTCAGGGCGCTGAAGCTTTCTTT
NA	TRBJ2-7	TRBV9	TRBD1	CASSPQGTGVDEQYF	TGTGCCAGCAGCCCTCAGGGGACAGGGGTCGACGAGCAGTACTTC
NA	TRBJ2-7	TRBV29-1	NA	CSGRTGSYEQYF	TGCAGCGGGAGGACGGGGAGTTACGAGCAGTACTTC
NA	TRBJ2-1	TRBV12-5	TRBD2	CASGTGTSGRYNEQFF	TGTGCTAGTGGTACCGGGACTAGCGGGAGGTACAATGAGCAGTTCTTC
NA	TRBJ1-1	TRBV29-1	NA	CSGLVGTEAFF	TGCAGCGGTCTGGTAGGCACTGAAGCTTTCTTT
NA	TRBJ2-2	TRBV6-2/TRBV6-3	TRBD1	CASSYTGQGHGELFF	TGTGCCAGCAGTTACACGGGACAGGGGCACGGGGAGCTGTTTTTT
NA	TRBJ2-5	TRBV11-3	NA	CASSLGGELETQYF	TGTGCCAGCAGCTTAGGGGGGGAATTAGAGACCCAGTACTTC
NA	TRBJ1-1	TRBV7-9	NA	CASSFSTANTEAFF	TGTGCCAGCAGCTTTAGTACAGCGAACACTGAAGCTTTCTTT
NA	TRBJ2-3	TRBV6-2/TRBV6-3	NA	CASSGRGFRTDTQYF	TGTGCCAGCAGTGGAAGGGGGTTTCGCACAGATACGCAGTATTTT
NA	TRBJ2-3	TRBV6-1	NA	CASSESQTDTQYF	TGTGCCAGCAGTGAATCACAGACAGATACGCAGTATTTT
NA	TRBJ1-3	TRBV14	NA	CASSSMTDSRNGPMNTIYF	TGTGCCAGCAGCTCAATGACCGACAGCCGAAACGGACCTATGAACACCATATATTTT
many	TRBJ1-2	TRBV24-1	NA	CATSDLSMRVGYTF	TGTGCCACCAGTGATTTGAGTATGCGGGTCGGATACACCTTC
NA	TRBJ2-7	TRBV7-2	NA	CASSQGSGPTYEQYF	TGTGCCAGCAGTCAAGGCAGCGGGCCAACCTACGAGCAGTACTTC
NA	TRBJ1-2	TRBV28	TRBD1	CASSKGARGYTF	TGTGCCAGCAGTAAGGGGGCTCGAGGCTACACCTTC
NA	TRBJ2-1	TRBV6-1	TRBD2	CASSEELAGEQFF	TGTGCCAGCAGTGAAGAACTAGCGGGTGAGCAGTTCTTC
NA	TRBJ1-2	TRBV5-6	NA	CASSLVATSNYGYTF	TGTGCCAGCAGCTTGGTGGCGACATCTAACTATGGCTACACCTTC
NA	TRBJ1-1	TRBV5-1	NA	CASSRDMNTEAFF	TGCGCCAGCAGCAGGGACATGAACACTGAAGCTTTCTTT